This TCR beta chain comes out of a study of OX40 agonist ivuxolimab in advanced cancers. Study at large: Participants averaged 60 years of age (range 23 to 79) and were roughly 80% male. Points from the study as a whole: Expanded clones tended on average to be more numerous among CD8+ T cells than CD4+.

CDR1 and CDR2 (germline): LNHDA, SQIVND (reference sequence). The CDR3 consists of 15 residues. V was pared by 7 bases and J by 1 base, with 6 bases of the junction left unmatched. With regard to this clone: As yet, its antigen is unknown.

The repertoire was sequenced with immunoSEQ multiplex PCR; TCRdb's copy has only in-frame clones and lacks some. The sample yields around 80,000 clones, approximately 86% seen once. The source is an adult with an advanced solid tumor such as melanoma, head and neck, liver or kidney cancer. The starting material was CD4+ or CD8+ T cells sorted from blood, obtained in a trial of the OX40 agonist ivuxolimab. V gene TRBV19 combines with J gene TRBJ1-1; 10 bases match TRBD1. The CDR3 region has the DNA TGTGCCAGTACCAAGGGACAGGGGACGAACACTGAAGCTTTCTTT. It translates to CASTKGQGTNTEAFF.